This paragraph covers one T cell receptor (beta chain) sequence. This sample stems from a study of blood T cell repertoires in COVID-19. Study summary: Whether acute or convalescent, the COVID-19 samples came from the United States, Italy and Spain. PBMCs, B-cell-depleted T cells, or T cells were the source of the cDNA or gDNA that made up the material.

Original analysis: Using reference gene primer amplification, nucleated cell counts were estimated. Repertoires were generated with immunoSEQ multiplex PCR, while TCRdb's copy carries only in-frame clones and drops some. For V, J and clone size, that table is used; D and trimming come from the DNA. The data show approximately 400,000 clones, about 90% seen once. The sequencing sample was made of peripheral blood. The clonotype comes from a man aged 35 to 55 with acute or convalescent COVID-19.

The CDR3 DNA follows: TGTGCCAGCGGGCGGACAGGGGAGGGAGGCTACACCTTC. Its protein is CASGRTGEGGYTF. This sequence joins TRBV12-3 or TRBV12-4 and TRBJ1-2; 9 nucleotides line up with TRBD1. CDR3 length equals 13 residues. V trimming: 8 bases; J trimming: 8 bases; junction bases outside the gene matches: 9.